Listed below are T cell receptor beta chains from one sample, sequenced in a study of human T cells and chemical hapten exposure. In TCRdb, the RACE reads were re-called with MiXCR into one record per CDR3 protein. The sample lists approximately 74,000 distinct CDR3 sequences, 30% to 35% occurring once. The sample here was whole blood, taken in connection with sensitization to the hapten diphenylcyclopropenone (DPC). Receptor source: a middle-aged man with alopecia areata. Some clones in this sample may be carry-over from other donors' samples. Both conserved end residues are part of each CDR3. D genes are given only for firm matches. The size field is filled for only some rows; it gives once, few, many or a size class.

.,13,TRBV4-1,.,TRBJ1-2,TGCGCCACCGCGCGGGGGGAAGGCTATGGCTACACCTTC,CATARGEGYGYTF
few,16,TRBV10-3,.,TRBJ2-3,TGTGCCATCAGTGGAGGTCAAGGGACGGAAGCAGATACGCAGTATTTT,CAISGGQGTEADTQYF
.,14,TRBV11-2,TRBD2,TRBJ2-5,TGTGCCAGCAGCGCAAGCGGGGGTCAAGAGACCCAGTACTTC,CASSASGGQETQYF
.,23,TRBV7-2,.,TRBJ1-2,TGTGCCAGCAGCTTCTCACCGCGGACAGACAACTCTCTCCGATTCCCGTCTAACTATGGCTACACCTTC,CASSFSPRTDNSLRFPSNYGYTF
.,15,TRBV6-6,.,TRBJ2-7,TGTGCCAGCAGTTACTCCGCGAGGGCCCAGGGGGAGCAGTACTTC,CASSYSARAQGEQYF
.,14,TRBV18,.,TRBJ2-7,TGTGCCAGCTCACCAGGATTGAGCTCGGACGAGCAGTACTTC,CASSPGLSSDEQYF
.,13,TRBV30,.,TRBJ2-1,TGTGCCTGGAGTTCCTCGATATACAATGAGCAGTTCTTC,CAWSSSIYNEQFF
.,15,TRBV30,TRBD1,TRBJ2-2,TGTGCCTGGAGTGGGGGGACAGGTCGGGCCGGGGAGCTGTTTTTT,CAWSGGTGRAGELFF
few,15,TRBV20-1,.,TRBJ2-7,TGCAGTGCTAGAGAGGGCCATCTAGTACCCTACGAGCAGTACTTC,CSAREGHLVPYEQYF
few,16,TRBV4-1,.,TRBJ1-1,TGCGCCAGCAGCCAAAAATGGGGGCCCGGGAACACTGAAGCTTTCTTT,CASSQKWGPGNTEAFF
many,18,TRBV20-1,TRBD2,TRBJ2-6,TGCAGTGCTAGTATCCCTAGCGGGTCGTACTCTGGGGCCAACGTCCTGACTTTC,CSASIPSGSYSGANVLTF
.,13,TRBV19,.,TRBJ2-7,TGTGCCAGTAGTATCCGGGGGATCCACGAGCAGTACTTC,CASSIRGIHEQYF